Below are 22 T cell receptor beta chains sequenced from a single sample in a study of OX40 agonist ivuxolimab in advanced cancers. The table came from immunoSEQ multiplex PCR; TCRdb's copy has only in-frame clones and leaves some out. The data hold about 22,000 clones, with approximately 80% observed a single time. The starting material was CD4+ or CD8+ T cells sorted from blood, obtained in a trial of the OX40 agonist ivuxolimab. These receptors originate from an adult with an advanced solid tumor such as melanoma, head and neck, liver or kidney cancer.

This rearrangement joins TRBV4-1 to TRBJ2-5; D is ambiguous. The V end was cut by 1 base, the J end by 0 bases, with 6 bases between. The CDR3 is 14 amino acids. Germline CDR1 and CDR2: MGHRA and YSYEKL. CDR3 loop: CASSQGNNQETQYF. The CDR3 bases are TGCGCCAGCAGCCAAGGAAACAACCAAGAGACCCAGTACTTC.

This chain joins TRBV10-2 and TRBJ1-4, with 7 bases that match TRBD1. This CDR3 comprises 17 residues. CDR1 is WSHSY, CDR2 SAAADI, per germline. V shed 0 bases, J shed 1 base, and the junction held 5 bases outside the gene matches. The CDR3 nucleotides read TGCGCCAGCAGTGAGTCGATTAGGGGGCGAACTAATGAAAAACTGTTTTTT. Protein: CASSESIRGRTNEKLFF.

J is TRBJ2-3 and V is TRBV10-1; 10 positions agree with TRBD2. Germline V CDR1 and CDR2: WNHNN, SYGVQD (reference sequence). The junction had 9 bases not matched to a gene; V was cut back by 6 bases and J by 0 bases. There are 17 residues in the CDR3. The CDR3 spells CASSDPALAGSTDTQYF. CDR3 bases: TGCGCCAGCAGCGACCCGGCACTAGCGGGGAGCACAGATACGCAGTATTTT.

The chain links TRBV5-6 to TRBJ2-5; the D is unclear. Judging by the DNA end, TRBJ2-7 fits better; the J call may be wrong. The germline V gene has CDR1 SGHDT and CDR2 YYEEEE. The CDR3 spans 11 residues. The DNA for the CDR3 is TGTGCCAGCAGCCAATCCTACGAGCAGTACTTC. Its protein product is CASSQSYEQYF.

The J gene is TRBJ2-3, the V gene TRBV5-3, with 9 bases fitting TRBD1. TRBV5-3 has ORF status, its function being uncertain. The CDR3 sequence is 17 residues long. V lost 7 bases, J lost 1 base, and 13 bases stayed unmatched. CDR3 coding DNA: TGTGCCAGAGCCAAGACCCACAGGGGGCGGTGCACAGATACGCAGTATTTT. This sequence encodes CARAKTHRGRCTDTQYF.

By sample share, this clone is medium-sized (0.01 to 0.1%). The chain carries TRBV7-9 and TRBJ2-7; D is tentatively TRBD1 or TRBD2 (5 bases each). The germline V gene encodes CDR1 SEHNR and CDR2 FQNEAQ (reference sequence). V lost 5 bases and J lost 0, with 8 bases in between. The CDR3 runs 13 residues. The CDR3 loop reads CASSPGASYEQYF. The CDR3 nucleotides read TGTGCCAGCAGCCCCGGGGCCTCCTACGAGCAGTACTTC.

The chain couples TRBV13 to TRBJ2-2; TRBD2 agrees at 8 bases. Germline CDR1 reads PRHDT; CDR2 reads FYEKMQ (reference sequence). V dropped 2 bases and J dropped 4; count of bases not matched to a gene: 3. This CDR3 comprises 15 residues. The CDR3: CASSLRLAGTGELFF. CDR3 DNA: TGTGCCAGCAGCTTACGGCTAGCGGGCACCGGGGAGCTGTTTTTT. Together with reference TRBV13 and TRBJ2-2, the CDR3 gives the full variable domain: AAGVIQSPRHLIKEKRETATLKCYPIPRHDTVYWYQQGPGQDPQFLISFYEKMQSDKGSIPDRFSAQQFSDYHSELNMSSLELGDSALYFCASSLRLAGTGELFFGEGSRLTVL.

The rearrangement joins TRBV29-1 to TRBJ2-7, with D hard to call. Trimming shortened V by 7 bases and J by 6 bases, and 13 bases separated the two germline ends. This CDR3 is built from 11 residues. Germline assignment: CDR1 SQVTM and CDR2 ANQGSEA. The CDR3 loop reads CSAPPFLEQYF. CDR3 nucleotide sequence: TGCAGCGCTCCGCCGTTTCTCGAGCAGTACTTC.

The chain is built from TRBV6-5 and TRBJ1-5, with D tentatively TRBD1 (6 bases). This CDR3 comprises 14 residues. Trimming removed 5 bases from V and 3 bases from J, with 11 bases in between. CDR1 and CDR2 (germline): MNHEY, SVGAGI. The CDR3 bases are TGTGCCAGCAGTGAGGGGGGTTCCAATCAGCCCCAGCATTTT. Translation gives CASSEGGSNQPQHF.

The chain uses TRBV7-8 and TRBJ2-5; TRBD1 is a possible D gene (5 bases). V lost 5 bases, J lost 5 bases, and 12 bases lay in between. The CDR3 consists of 13 residues. Germline loops: CDR1 SGHVS, CDR2 FQNEAQ. As DNA, the CDR3 is TGTGCCAGCAGCGTACAGGTCCATGAGACCCAGTACTTC. Residues: CASSVQVHETQYF.

CDR3 in DNA: TGTGCCAGCAGTGACTCTGGGGGCGCAGCCGGGGAGCTGTTTTTT. It yields the protein CASSDSGGAAGELFF. The J gene is TRBJ2-2, the V gene TRBV6-4; the D gene is possibly TRBD1 (6 bases). Trimming took off 0 bases at V and 6 bases at J, with 11 bases between the two ends. This CDR3 is 15 amino acids long. Germline loops: CDR1 MRHNA, CDR2 SNTAGT.

The chain carries TRBV29-1 and TRBJ1-2; no clear D gene. Deletions cut 2 bases from V and 6 bases from J, with 1 base between. This CDR3 region has 9 residues. Germline V CDR1 and CDR2: SQVTM, ANQGSEA. CDR3 sequence: CSVEHGYTF. CDR3 sequence (DNA): TGCAGCGTTGAACATGGCTACACCTTC.

The rearrangement uses TRBV4-1 and TRBJ1-2; 7 bases line up with TRBD1. With V trimmed by 1 base and J by 4 bases, 6 bases remained unmatched. There are 15 residues in the CDR3. From germline, CDR1 is MGHRA and CDR2 YSYEKL. In nucleotides, the CDR3 is TGCGCCAGCAGCCAAGGTCCGGGACAGTTCTATGGCTACACCTTC. This sequence encodes CASSQGPGQFYGYTF.

The rearrangement links TRBV30 to TRBJ2-7, with 9 bases aligning to TRBD2. There are 13 residues in the CDR3. Trimming removed 8 bases from V and 1 base from J; junction bases left unmatched: 6. The germline CDR1 and CDR2 sequences are GTSNPN and SVGIG (reference sequence). The CDR3 is CAETSGSSYEQYF. CDR3 bases: TGTGCCGAGACTAGCGGCTCATCCTACGAGCAGTACTTC.

V gene TRBV4-1 combines with J gene TRBJ1-4; D is uncertain. From germline, CDR1 is MGHRA and CDR2 YSYEKL. V lost 4 bases and J 5 bases, leaving 11 bases between the germline ends. This CDR3 comprises 14 residues. CDR3 sequence: CASSLNSHNEKLFF. CDR3 coding DNA: TGCGCCAGCAGCCTAAACAGCCACAATGAAAAACTGTTTTTT.

This clone was observed a handful of times. The gene calls are TRBV15 and TRBJ1-1, with D maybe TRBD1 (5 bases). Trimming left V 8 bases short and J 1 base short, with 17 bases between. CDR1 LNHNV and CDR2 YYDKDF come from the germline V gene (reference sequence). The CDR3 consists of 15 residues. Here the CDR3 DNA reads TGTGCCACCGATTCCGGGGGGTCTGGGAACACTGAAGCTTTCTTT. This sequence encodes CATDSGGSGNTEAFF.

The chain combines TRBV7-9 with TRBJ1-2; the match to TRBD1 covers 7 bases. Trimming removed 4 bases from V and 10 bases from J; junction bases left unmatched: 18. The germline V gene encodes CDR1 SEHNR and CDR2 FQNEAQ (reference sequence). There are 16 residues in the CDR3. In nucleotides, the CDR3 is TGTGCCAGCAGCTCACACAGCATACAGGGGACGGACCCCTACACCTTC. It encodes CASSSHSIQGTDPYTF.

The chain carries TRBV4-1 and TRBJ2-7; unclear D gene. With 3 bases removed from V and 0 bases from J, the gap between germline ends came to 12 bases. Germline V gene data show CDR1 as MGHRA and CDR2 as YSYEKL. The CDR3 loop spans 15 amino acids. The CDR3 loop reads CASSQELGDSYEQYF. Here the CDR3 DNA reads TGCGCCAGCAGCCAGGAGCTAGGCGACTCCTACGAGCAGTACTTC.

This clone appeared once. The chain joins TRBV28 to TRBJ1-2; D is ambiguous. CDR3 length: 14 residues. Germline V gene sequence: CDR1 MDHEN, CDR2 SYDVKM. The V end was cut by 1 base, the J end by 4 bases, with 10 bases between. The CDR3 region has the DNA TGTGCCAGCAGTTTATTGGGCCGATCCTATGGCTACACCTTC. Encoded protein: CASSLLGRSYGYTF.

This clone rates as medium-sized (0.01 to 0.1%). This chain joins TRBV4-1 and TRBJ1-2; a weak D match, TRBD1 (6 bases). Germline V gene lookup returns CDR1 MGHRA and CDR2 YSYEKL. Trimming removed 1 base at V and 6 bases at J, with 6 bases between. The CDR3 has 12 amino acids. CDR3 loop: CASSQGTDGYTF. CDR3 nucleotide sequence: TGCGCCAGCAGCCAAGGGACAGATGGCTACACCTTC.

V usage is TRBV7-9 and J usage is TRBJ2-2; 10 bases are a match to TRBD1. The germline V gene encodes CDR1 SEHNR and CDR2 FQNEAQ (reference sequence). CDR3 length: 15 residues. J gave up 4 bases and V 5 bases, and 4 bases lay outside the gene matches. The CDR3 sequence is CASSLRTGGTGELFF. CDR3 in DNA: TGTGCCAGCAGCCTACGGACAGGGGGCACCGGGGAGCTGTTTTTT. The complete variable domain, with remaining parts taken from reference TRBV7-9 and TRBJ2-2, reads DTGVSQNPRHKITKRGQNVTFRCDPISEHNRLYWYRQTLGQGPEFLTYFQNEAQLEKSRLLSDRFSAERPKGSFSTLEIQRTEQGDSAMYLCASSLRTGGTGELFFGEGSRLTVL.

The chain employs TRBV6-6 and TRBJ2-7; unclear D gene. The CDR3 spans 13 residues. The germline V and J ends were trimmed by 0 bases and 6 bases, with 9 bases remaining between them. The germline V gene encodes CDR1 MNHNY and CDR2 SVGAGI (reference sequence). CDR3 residues: CASSYSEYSEQYF. The CDR3 region has the DNA TGTGCCAGCAGTTACTCCGAGTATAGCGAGCAGTACTTC.